This T cell receptor (beta chain) was found in a study of vaccination and CD4 T cells after COVID-19. Overall study context: Cultures that served as controls received a CEFX pool, an HIV-1 Nef pool, or no peptide.

This CDR3 spans 19 amino acids. V was clipped by 0 bases and J by 0 bases; unmatched bases: 12. Germline V gene lookup returns CDR1 DFQATT and CDR2 SNEGSKA (reference sequence). Cultured CD4+ T-cell DNA underwent Oncomine TCR Beta short-read sequencing. TCRdb recomputed calls from the PCR reads with MiXCR, one row per CDR3 protein. There are approximately 14,000 distinct CDR3 sequences in the sample; less than 50% occur only once, and roughly 10% lies in the top ten. Treatment described: roughly 11-day PBMC culture with coronavirus spike peptide pools or control peptides (ViraFEST assay). With respect to this clonotype: Its target is unknown.

The chain joins TRBV20-1 to TRBJ2-1; TRBD2 matches at 9 bases. The TCR was taken from a human donor who had recovered from COVID-19. Input material: CD4+ T cells from blood, cultured in vitro. Here the CDR3 reads CSARDFYGLARSSYNEQFF. The CDR3 DNA reads TGCAGTGCTAGAGATTTTTATGGACTAGCGAGGAGCTCCTACAATGAGCAGTTCTTC.